This T cell receptor (beta chain) was recorded in a study of cytotoxic CD8 clonotypes in ibrutinib-treated CLL. Comment on this clone: As yet, its antigen is unknown.

Deep sequencing aimed at 1 in 200,000 to 1 in 1 million T cells' resolution. Produced via immunoSEQ multiplex PCR; TCRdb's table is partial and in-frame only. The repertoire includes about 300,000 clones, 67% of them detected once, and approximately 6% sits in the top ten. General study findings and limits: The times at which samples were taken varied between sustained-remission and progressing patients.

The V gene's germline CDR1 is MNHEY and CDR2 SVGAGI. There are 11 residues in the CDR3. Sequenced material: PBMCs, taken after 36 months of ibrutinib treatment. The V gene is TRBV6-5, the J gene TRBJ2-2, with D hard to call. This sequence was found in a human donor with chronic lymphocytic leukemia. This CDR3 reads CSCGRSGELFF. CDR3 coding DNA: TGTAGTTGTGGACGGTCCGGGGAGCTGTTTTTT.